A single sample gave rise to the 30 T cell receptor beta chains below, sequenced in a study of identical twins. TCRdb fed the 5' RACE reads into MiXCR, producing one record per CDR3 protein. The data show 310,000 or so distinct CDR3 sequences, with just under 9.5% seen just once and under 7.5% held by the top ten. The same sample was also used in a study of yellow fever vaccine responses in identical twins.

The specimen sequenced was CD8+ T cells sorted from blood. The receptors originated from a woman aged 18-29 years in good health.

In its sample, this clonotype was seen many times. J is TRBJ2-7 and V is TRBV24-1; D unresolved. Germline CDR1 KGHDR, CDR2 SFDVKD. The CDR3 covers 13 residues. V dropped 4 bases and J dropped 2 bases, with 8 bases sitting between them. The CDR3, as DNA: TGTGCCACCAGTGACATGAACACCTACGAGCAGTACTTC. This sequence encodes CATSDMNTYEQYF.

This clonotype occurred many times. The CDR3 DNA follows: TGCGCCAGCAAAGGTAGCGGGATTTCCTACGAGCAGTACTTC. Its protein is CASKGSGISYEQYF. V is TRBV4-1 and J is TRBJ2-7, with 8 bases lining up with TRBD2. CDR3 size: 14 residues. The trim removed 7 bases at V and 1 base at J, leaving 6 bases unmatched. CDR1 MGHRA and CDR2 YSYEKL come from the germline V gene.

The chain is built from TRBV3-1 and TRBJ2-7; 13 bases agree with TRBD2. The J segment lost 7 bases and the V segment lost 4 bases, leaving 10 bases of the junction unmatched. Germline V CDR1 and CDR2: LGHDT, YNNKEL (reference sequence). The CDR3 has 16 amino acids. The CDR3 region has the DNA TGTGCCAGCAGCCGACCAGGGACTAGCGGGAATGGGGAGCAGTACTTC. Its translation is CASSRPGTSGNGEQYF.

This clonotype was recorded at least ten times. This chain uses TRBV12-3 or TRBV12-4 with TRBJ2-3; 10 bases match TRBD1. CDR3 length equals 16 residues. V gave up 6 bases and J gave up 2 bases; unmatched junction bases: 8. DNA for the CDR3: TGTGCCAGCAGCCAAGGACAGGGGGGTATCACAGATACGCAGTATTTT. Its protein is CASSQGQGGITDTQYF.

V and J are TRBV9 and TRBJ2-5, with TRBD2 as a possible D gene (7 bases). CDR3 length equals 14 residues. Germline CDR1 SGDLS, CDR2 YYNGEE. V was shortened by 6 bases and J by 1 base, with 13 bases between the two germline ends. CDR3 DNA sequence: TGTGCCAGCAATGGGGGGGGCCGCCAAGAGACCCAGTACTTC. Residues: CASNGGGRQETQYF.

There are many counts of this clonotype. This chain joins TRBV12-5 and TRBJ2-1, with D perhaps TRBD1 (5 bases). V lost 6 bases and J lost 0, with 12 bases in between. Germline-derived CDR1 and CDR2 are LGHNT and FRNRAP. The CDR3 spans 15 residues. Here the CDR3 reads CASGLTTASYNEQFF. CDR3 nucleotides: TGTGCTAGTGGCCTAACGACAGCCTCCTACAATGAGCAGTTCTTC.

This clonotype was seen a few times. V gene TRBV7-2 combines with J gene TRBJ2-3, with 8 nucleotides matching TRBD2. The CDR3 has 16 residues. Germline-derived CDR1 and CDR2 are SGHTA and FQGNSA. V gave up 0 bases and J gave up 6 bases; unmatched junction bases: 8. The CDR3 loop reads CASSLAPGGYWDTQYF. The CDR3 DNA sequence: TGTGCCAGCAGCTTAGCGCCGGGAGGGTATTGGGATACGCAGTATTTT. Filled out from reference TRBV7-2 and TRBJ2-3, the complete variable domain reads GAGVSQSPSNKVTEKGKDVELRCDPISGHTALYWYRQSLGQGLEFLIYFQGNSAPDKSGLPSDRFSAERTGGSVSTLTIQRTQQEDSAVYLCASSLAPGGYWDTQYFGPGTRLTVL.

The genes are TRBV27 and TRBJ2-7; TRBD1 matches at 8 bases. Germline CDR1 MNHEY, CDR2 SMNVEV (reference sequence). Trimming at V came to 5 bases and at J to 0 bases, leaving 6 bases not matched to a gene. CDR3 length: 15 residues. The CDR3 loop reads CASSADRATSYEQYF. CDR3 nucleotide sequence: TGTGCCAGCAGTGCGGACAGGGCGACCTCCTACGAGCAGTACTTC.

In this sample, this clonotype turned up many times. The J gene is TRBJ2-2, the V gene TRBV7-9; unclear D gene. V lost 5 bases to trimming and J lost 5 bases, with 6 bases between them. CDR3 size: 12 residues. The germline gives CDR1 SEHNR, CDR2 FQNEAQ (reference sequence). CDR3 amino acids: CASSPFTGELFF. The CDR3 DNA is TGTGCCAGCAGCCCTTTTACCGGGGAGCTGTTTTTT. The entire variable domain, with the rest obtained from reference TRBV7-9 and TRBJ2-2, is as follows: DTGVSQNPRHKITKRGQNVTFRCDPISEHNRLYWYRQTLGQGPEFLTYFQNEAQLEKSRLLSDRFSAERPKGSFSTLEIQRTEQGDSAMYLCASSPFTGELFFGEGSRLTVL.

This clonotype appeared a few times. This chain joins TRBV20-1 and TRBJ2-7; D call uncertain. CDR1 DFQATT and CDR2 SNEGSKA come from the germline V gene (reference sequence). The CDR3 runs to 14 residues. Trimming removed 3 bases at V and 2 bases at J, with 14 bases between. The CDR3 coding sequence is TGCAGTGCTAGTCCCGTCCCGGCGGCCTACGAGCAGTACTTC. This gives the protein CSASPVPAAYEQYF.

V is TRBV5-6 and J is TRBJ2-1; tentatively, D is TRBD2 (7 bases). Germline V gene data show CDR1 as SGHDT and CDR2 as YYEEEE. Trimming pared 7 bases from V and 0 bases from J, leaving 14 bases between. The CDR3 extends over 15 amino acids. CDR3 sequence reads: CASRAGASSYNEQFF. The CDR3 nucleotides are TGTGCCAGCCGGGCGGGGGCCAGCTCCTACAATGAGCAGTTCTTC.

The chain is built from TRBV20-1 and TRBJ2-1, with D hard to call. CDR1 and CDR2 (germline): DFQATT, SNEGSKA (reference sequence). The CDR3 is 14 residues long. Trimming pared 3 bases from V and 3 bases from J, leaving 12 bases between. CDR3 nucleotides: TGCAGTGCTAGGTTCGGCCTGGACTACAATGAGCAGTTCTTC. Its protein is CSARFGLDYNEQFF.

The rearrangement links TRBV5-1 to TRBJ2-5; D gene uncertain. CDR3 size: 13 residues. Germline loops: CDR1 SGHRS, CDR2 YFSETQ. Trimming shortened V by 4 bases and J by 5 bases, and 12 bases separated the two germline ends. The CDR3 spells CASSPSFDETQYF. CDR3 in DNA: TGCGCCAGCAGCCCTTCATTTGACGAGACCCAGTACTTC. The full variable domain, completed using reference TRBV5-1 and TRBJ2-5, is KAGVTQTPRYLIKTRGQQVTLSCSPISGHRSVSWYQQTPGQGLQFLFEYFSETQRNKGNFPGRFSGRQFSNSRSEMNVSTLELGDSALYLCASSPSFDETQYFGPGTRLLVL.

This clonotype was seen more than once but under ten times. The final CDR3 position lacks the conserved phenylalanine or tryptophan, pointing to a likely read error. No DNA is shown, since the ends of the CDR3 on it are uncertain; the CDR3 is the one TCRdb lists. This sequence joins TRBV18 and TRBJ2-5; the table gives TRBD2 as D, unverified against the DNA. Germline lookup yields CDR1 KGHSH and CDR2 LQKENI. Inclusive of both ends, the CDR3 amounts to 12 amino acids. CDR3 in amino acids: CASSPGGPPFFL.

The chain recombines TRBV20-1 with TRBJ2-7; tentative D call: TRBD1 (5 bases). The ends were cut back, 0 bases at V and 3 bases at J, with 15 bases in the middle. Per germline, CDR1 DFQATT and CDR2 SNEGSKA (reference sequence). This CDR3 is 15 amino acids long. The CDR3 spells CSARDLQGPIYEQYF. The DNA for the CDR3 is TGCAGTGCTAGAGATCTGCAGGGCCCCATCTACGAGCAGTACTTC.

The V call is TRBV6-2 or TRBV6-3, the J call TRBJ1-5; weak D call: TRBD1 (5 bases). Germline lookup yields CDR1 MNHEY and CDR2 SVGEGT. V dropped 4 bases and J dropped 0 bases, with 19 bases sitting between them. The length of the CDR3 is 18 residues. Written as DNA, the CDR3 is TGTGCCAGCAGTTTGTGGGACTTGGGCGAATCTAGCAATCAGCCCCAGCATTTT. Translating gives CASSLWDLGESSNQPQHF.

There are many counts of this clonotype. The CDR3 coding sequence is TGTGCCAGCAGCTCGGACGCGTCCCCTTACAATGAGCAGTTCTTC. It yields the protein CASSSDASPYNEQFF. This sequence joins TRBV11-2 and TRBJ2-1; D unresolved. V lost 4 bases to trimming and J lost 4 bases, with 14 bases between them. The CDR3 consists of 15 residues. Germline CDR1 SGHAT, CDR2 FQNNGV.

This clonotype was counted many times. The chain recombines TRBV12-3 or TRBV12-4 with TRBJ2-7; D uncertain. V gave up 6 bases and J gave up 2 bases, with 14 bases separating them. The CDR3 length is 14 residues. The CDR3 protein is CASSQRLVAYEQYF. The DNA for the CDR3 is TGTGCCAGCAGCCAGCGACTGGTCGCCTACGAGCAGTACTTC.

This clonotype was observed a handful of times. The V and J genes are TRBV7-3 and TRBJ1-2, with unresolved D. Germline CDR1 is SGHTA and CDR2 is FQGTGA. V was trimmed by 4 bases and J by 13 bases, leaving 19 bases between them. The CDR3 spans 13 residues. The CDR3 DNA is TGTGCCAGCAGCTCAAAAAGAGGTGGGGTGAGCACCTTC. Amino acids: CASSSKRGGVSTF.

The rearrangement links TRBV5-5 to TRBJ1-6; D uncertain. In germline, CDR1 is SGHKS, CDR2 YYEKEE (reference sequence). The CDR3 spans 15 residues. The V end lost 2 bases, the J end lost 1 base, and 7 bases lay between the germline ends. The CDR3 sequence: CASSFESSYNSPLHF. DNA of the CDR3: TGTGCCAGCAGCTTTGAGAGTTCCTATAATTCACCCCTCCACTTT.

With regard to this clonotype: This may stem from a read error, because a much larger clone lies one nucleotide away. The chain is built from TRBV6-2 or TRBV6-3 and TRBJ2-5; D unclear. Germline CDR1 MNHEY, CDR2 SVGEGT. V lost 4 bases and J 2 bases, leaving 11 bases between the germline ends. The CDR3 has 14 residues. The CDR3 nucleotides read TGTGCCAGCAGTTCTAACAAGGATCAAGAGACCCAGTACTTC. Its translation: CASSSNKDQETQYF.

This clonotype was seen repeatedly, ten times or more. This chain links TRBV28 with TRBJ1-4; no reliable D call. The CDR3 loop spans 14 amino acids. Deletions cut 5 bases from V and 6 bases from J, with 13 bases between. Looked up from germline, CDR1 is MDHEN and CDR2 is SYDVKM. This chain's CDR3 is CASSALAPDEKLFF. The DNA of the CDR3 is TGTGCCAGCAGTGCATTAGCGCCCGATGAAAAACTGTTTTTT.

This clonotype came up a few times. This sequence joins TRBV7-8 and TRBJ2-7; D is uncertain. The CDR3 contains 13 residues. The V and J ends lost 5 bases and 6 bases respectively, with 14 bases between them. The germline gives CDR1 SGHVS, CDR2 FQNEAQ. CDR3 nucleotide sequence: TGTGCCAGCAGCCTTGATAGTTTTGGCGAGCAGTACTTC. Its translation is CASSLDSFGEQYF.

This clonotype was seen ten or more times. The genes are TRBV5-6 and TRBJ2-3; possibly TRBD1 for D (5 bases). Germline lookup yields CDR1 SGHDT and CDR2 YYEEEE. The CDR3 has 14 amino acids. V lost 3 bases to trimming and J lost 3 bases, with 11 bases between them. The CDR3 bases are TGTGCCAGCAGCTCCGGACAAATTACAGATACGCAGTATTTT. Translated: CASSSGQITDTQYF.

This rearrangement joins TRBV28 to TRBJ2-1; no firm D call. Looked up from germline, CDR1 is MDHEN and CDR2 is SYDVKM. This CDR3 spans 16 amino acids. Between the trimmed V and J ends, which lost 6 bases and 0 bases, there was a span of 15 bases. CDR3 loop: CASSKTSTLSYNEQFF. DNA of the CDR3: TGTGCCAGCAGCAAGACTTCAACACTCTCCTACAATGAGCAGTTCTTC.

This rearrangement joins TRBV12-3 or TRBV12-4 to TRBJ2-7; D possibly matches TRBD1 or TRBD2 (6 bases each). Trimming took off 1 base at V and 7 bases at J, with 14 bases between the two ends. The CDR3 contains 14 residues. The CDR3 DNA is TGTGCCAGCAGTTTAGAGGGGGGCCCTTGGGAGCAGTACTTC. The encoded protein is CASSLEGGPWEQYF.

This clonotype was picked up many times. The rearrangement uses TRBV7-9 and TRBJ1-5; 7 nucleotides line up with TRBD1. Trimming at V came to 3 bases and at J to 5 bases, leaving 7 bases not matched to a gene. The CDR3 totals 15 residues. Germline assignment: CDR1 SEHNR and CDR2 FQNEAQ (reference sequence). The CDR3 region is CASSFGTVSDQPQHF. DNA of the CDR3: TGTGCCAGCAGCTTCGGGACAGTGTCGGATCAGCCCCAGCATTTT.

This sequence joins TRBV30 and TRBJ2-2; D is unresolved. Trimming pared 0 bases from V and 7 bases from J, leaving 6 bases between. The CDR3 length is 12 residues. Germline lookup yields CDR1 GTSNPN and CDR2 SVGIG (reference sequence). The CDR3 DNA follows: TGTGCCTGGAGTGTCCCGTACGGGGAGCTGTTTTTT. It specifies CAWSVPYGELFF.

This clonotype was observed many times. This chain uses TRBV11-2 with TRBJ2-3; TRBD2 agrees at 9 bases. Germline-derived CDR1 and CDR2 are SGHAT and FQNNGV. The CDR3 is 15 amino acids. V lost 4 bases, J lost 5 bases, and 7 bases stayed unmatched. The DNA for the CDR3 is TGTGCCAGCAGCTGGACTAGCGAACCTGGAGATACGCAGTATTTT. Amino acid sequence: CASSWTSEPGDTQYF.

The table lists this clonotype with a few counts. In DNA, the CDR3 is TGCAGTGCTAGATCACTAGAGCCCTACGAGCAGTACTTC. The encoded protein is CSARSLEPYEQYF. V usage is TRBV20-1 and J usage is TRBJ2-7; D might be TRBD2 (5 bases). Trimming stripped 2 bases from V and 2 bases from J, with 10 bases between. CDR3 length equals 13 residues. The germline CDR1 and CDR2 sequences are DFQATT and SNEGSKA (reference sequence).